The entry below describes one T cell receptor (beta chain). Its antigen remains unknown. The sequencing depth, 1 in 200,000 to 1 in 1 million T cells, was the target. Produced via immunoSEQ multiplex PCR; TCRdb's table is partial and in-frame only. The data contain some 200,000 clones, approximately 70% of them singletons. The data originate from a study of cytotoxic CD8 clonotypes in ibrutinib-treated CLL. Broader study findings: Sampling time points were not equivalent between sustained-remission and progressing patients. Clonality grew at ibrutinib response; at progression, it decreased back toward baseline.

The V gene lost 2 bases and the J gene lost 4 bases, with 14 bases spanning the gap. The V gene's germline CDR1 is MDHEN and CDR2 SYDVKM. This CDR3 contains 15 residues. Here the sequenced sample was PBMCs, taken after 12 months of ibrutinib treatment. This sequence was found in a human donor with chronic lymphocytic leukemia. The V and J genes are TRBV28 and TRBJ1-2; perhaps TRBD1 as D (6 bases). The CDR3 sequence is CASSLLPAGVYGYTF. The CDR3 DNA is TGTGCCAGCAGTTTACTCCCGGCAGGGGTCTATGGCTACACCTTC.